The 12 T cell receptor beta chains listed next were all sequenced from one sample in a study of control samples from healthy donors and cancer patients. The table came from immunoSEQ multiplex PCR; TCRdb's copy has only in-frame clones and leaves some out. The sample shows more than 85,000 clones, roughly nine tenths of them seen only once. The sample consisted of blood. These receptors were taken from a human donor in good health. The donor label of this sample is uncertain.

The chain carries TRBV7-2 and TRBJ2-5; D remains ambiguous. The V end lost 8 bases, the J end lost 2 bases, and 15 bases lay between the germline ends. This CDR3 contains 14 residues. Germline V gene lookup returns CDR1 SGHTA and CDR2 FQGNSA. CDR3 region: CASRSGRAQETQYF. In DNA, the CDR3 is TGTGCCAGCCGCTCAGGAAGGGCTCAAGAGACCCAGTACTTC.

The V gene is TRBV3-1 (or the pseudogene TRBV3-2), the J gene TRBJ1-6; unclear D gene. CDR3 length: 15 residues. Germline lookup yields CDR1 LGHDT and CDR2 YNNKEL (reference sequence). Trimming cost V 7 bases and J 0 bases, with 10 bases left between them. This CDR3 reads CASTEGSSYNSPLHF. Written as DNA, the CDR3 is TGTGCCAGCACCGAAGGGAGCTCCTATAATTCACCCCTCCACTTT.

This clone was found a few times. The rearrangement links TRBV12-3 or TRBV12-4 to TRBJ1-6, with D tentatively TRBD1 (5 bases). This CDR3 is built from 13 residues. The V end was cut by 2 bases, the J end by 12 bases, with 11 bases between. The CDR3 region has the DNA TGTGCCAGCAGTTTACTAGGGGAGGGACCCCTCCACTTT. The encoded protein is CASSLLGEGPLHF.

This chain connects TRBV28 to TRBJ1-5; 11 nucleotides agree with TRBD1. The germline V gene encodes CDR1 MDHEN and CDR2 SYDVKM. V lost 6 bases, J lost 6 bases, and 7 bases stayed unmatched. This CDR3 has 15 amino acids. Written as DNA, the CDR3 is TGTGCCAGCAGACTGTTCGGGACAGGGGGTCAGCCCCAGCATTTT. It translates to CASRLFGTGGQPQHF.

J is TRBJ2-5 and V is TRBV24-1; 8 nucleotides match TRBD1. V was pared by 7 bases and J by 5 bases, with 11 bases of the junction left unmatched. Germline assignment: CDR1 KGHDR and CDR2 SFDVKD. This CDR3 spans 15 amino acids. The CDR3 region is CATSPGTGGSETQYF. The DNA for the CDR3 is TGTGCCACCAGCCCCGGGACAGGAGGTTCGGAGACCCAGTACTTC.

This chain joins TRBV7-6 and TRBJ2-6; tentatively, D is TRBD1 (6 bases). CDR1 is SGHVS, CDR2 FNYEAQ, per germline. Between the trimmed V and J ends, which lost 3 bases and 0 bases, there was a span of 24 bases. This CDR3 spans 21 amino acids. CDR3 amino acids: CASSFSETGLGWASGANVLTF. The CDR3 nucleotides read TGTGCCAGCAGCTTTTCCGAGACAGGTCTTGGGTGGGCCTCTGGGGCCAACGTCCTGACTTTC.

V and J are TRBV11-2 and TRBJ2-7, with D possibly matching TRBD1 (6 bases). Deletions cut 0 bases from V and 3 bases from J, with 9 bases between. The CDR3 is 14 residues long. The germline CDR1 and CDR2 sequences are SGHAT and FQNNGV. CDR3 nucleotide sequence: TGTGCCAGCAGCTTAGATAGAGGGGGCTACGAGCAGTACTTC. This encodes CASSLDRGGYEQYF.

This chain joins TRBV12-3 or TRBV12-4 and TRBJ1-1; D unclear. This CDR3 is built from 13 residues. Trimming took off 3 bases at V and 1 base at J, with 6 bases between the two ends. CDR3 residues: CASSFLENTEAFF. The CDR3 DNA sequence: TGTGCCAGCAGTTTTCTGGAGAACACTGAAGCTTTCTTT.

The chain joins TRBV14 to TRBJ1-2, with D hard to call. V lost 0 bases, J lost 4 bases, and 3 bases lay in between. Germline loops: CDR1 SGHDN, CDR2 FVKESK. CDR3 length equals 12 residues. CDR3 DNA: TGTGCCAGCAGCCAAGAACTCTATGGCTACACCTTC. The encoded protein is CASSQELYGYTF.

CDR3 loop: CASGSGQGGEEQYF. The CDR3 coding sequence is TGTGCTAGTGGTTCTGGCCAGGGCGGAGAGGAGCAGTACTTC. V gene TRBV12-5 combines with J gene TRBJ2-7; D perhaps matches TRBD1 (5 bases). CDR1 is LGHNT, CDR2 FRNRAP, per germline. V lost 4 bases to trimming and J lost 7 bases, with 17 bases between them. The CDR3 consists of 14 residues.

This clone was detected only once. This chain uses TRBV10-1 with TRBJ2-1, with D perhaps matching TRBD2 (6 bases). This CDR3 contains 12 residues. Trimming removed 5 bases from V and 10 bases from J, with 12 bases in between. Germline V gene lookup returns CDR1 WNHNN and CDR2 SYGVQD (reference sequence). The CDR3 reads CASSPGAWEQFF. The DNA of the CDR3 is TGCGCCAGCAGTCCGGGAGCGTGGGAGCAGTTCTTC.

The chain is built from TRBV4-1 and TRBJ2-3; D is unresolved. This CDR3 region has 13 residues. The ends were cut back, 5 bases at V and 2 bases at J, with 8 bases in the middle. CDR1 is MGHRA and CDR2 is YSYEKL in the germline V gene. DNA of the CDR3: TGCGCCAGCAGCTTGACCATCACAGATACGCAGTATTTT. Translation gives CASSLTITDTQYF.